This T cell receptor beta chain was observed in a study of T cell responses to AZD1222 COVID-19 vaccine. The V gene lost 4 bases and the J gene lost 5 bases, with 20 bases spanning the gap. CDR1 KGHSH and CDR2 LQKENI come from the germline V gene. This CDR3 has 16 amino acids. Data came from immunoSEQ multiplex PCR; TCRdb stores just in-frame clones and leaves some out. The repertoire consists of 45,000 or so clones, with about 83% occurring once and the leading ten covering roughly half. This chain uses TRBV18 with TRBJ1-1; a weak D match, TRBD1 (5 bases). This specimen consisted of peripheral blood, obtained on day 0 of AZD1222 vaccination. The TCR was taken from an adult in good health. CDR3: CASSLSGTQGGTEAFF. CDR3 DNA sequence: TGTGCCAGCTCACTATCAGGGACCCAGGGAGGAACTGAAGCTTTCTTT.